Below are 26 T cell receptor beta chains sequenced from a single sample in a study of molecular identifiers for immune sequencing clone quantification. Each CDR3 protein gets one entry after TCRdb re-called the PCR reads with MiXCR. The data contain 70,000 to 90,000 distinct CDR3 sequences, roughly a fifth of them singletons. The specimen sequenced was naive CD8+ T cells from blood, with Jurkat cell RNA spiked in. Specified subset: FACS-sorted CD8+CD4-CCR7+CD45RA+ naive T cells. The receptors here all came from a human donor in good health. Some libraries in this study had Jurkat cell RNA spiked in.

As regards this clonotype: One junction end disagrees with the germline gene, perhaps due to a read error. This rearrangement joins TRBV2 to TRBJ1-1; no firm D call. This CDR3 spans 12 amino acids. Germline V lookup: CDR1 SNHLY, CDR2 FYNNEI. The CDR3 loop is CVSSEVRTEAFF. The CDR3 nucleotides are TGTGTCAGCAGTGAAGTCCGCACTGAAGCTTTCTTT.

This clonotype turned up a few times. This chain connects TRBV4-3 to TRBJ1-1, with a weak D call TRBD1 (6 bases). CDR3 length: 18 amino acids. CDR1 LGHNA and CDR2 YSLEER come from the germline V gene. Trimming pared 0 bases from V and 1 base from J, leaving 18 bases between. CDR3 in DNA: TGCGCCAGCAGCCAAGAGCCAAGTCGCAGGGGTGAGAACACTGAAGCTTTCTTT. It yields the protein CASSQEPSRRGENTEAFF.

The sample holds many counts of this clonotype. The V and J genes are TRBV27 and TRBJ2-3; 7 nucleotides align to TRBD2. This CDR3 is 11 amino acids long. CDR1 MNHEY and CDR2 SMNVEV come from the germline V gene (reference sequence). With 6 bases clipped from V and 11 bases from J, the junction kept 5 bases outside the gene matches. CDR3 nucleotide sequence: TGTGCCAGCAGGGCCGGGACTATGCAGTATTTT. Encoded protein: CASRAGTMQYF.

This clonotype was seen at least ten times. The chain has TRBV6-5 and TRBJ1-6; no clear D gene. Germline CDR1 is MNHEY and CDR2 is SVGAGI. The length of the CDR3 is 13 residues. Trimming stripped 0 bases from V and 10 bases from J, with 7 bases between. The DNA for the CDR3 is TGTGCCAGCAGTTACTCCCGGAACTCACCCCTCCACTTT. This gives the protein CASSYSRNSPLHF.

In the case of this clonotype: A much larger clonotype is one base distant, so this may be a read error. The chain joins TRBV6-6 to TRBJ2-5; 9 positions match TRBD1. The J call is in doubt because the DNA end fits TRBJ2-1 better. The germline CDR1 and CDR2 sequences are MNHNY and SVGAGI (reference sequence). There are 15 residues in the CDR3. CDR3 amino acids: CASSYPTGGQETQFF. Written as DNA, the CDR3 is TGTGCCAGCAGTTACCCAACAGGGGGCCAAGAGACCCAGTTCTTC.

The table lists this clonotype with many counts. The V and J genes are TRBV7-9 and TRBJ2-2; tentative D call: TRBD2 (6 bases). CDR3 size: 17 residues. Germline CDR1 SEHNR, CDR2 FQNEAQ (reference sequence). V was shortened by 6 bases and J by 1 base, with 18 bases between the two germline ends. CDR3 DNA sequence: TGTGCCAGCAGGGATCTTTTAGCGGAGAAGAACACCGGGGAGCTGTTTTTT. Translation gives CASRDLLAEKNTGELFF.

The table lists this clonotype with many counts. The rearrangement links TRBV4-3 to TRBJ2-1, with D maybe TRBD1 (5 bases). The germline V and J ends were trimmed by 2 bases and 4 bases, with 6 bases remaining between them. CDR1 and CDR2 (germline): LGHNA, YSLEER. The CDR3 is made up of 13 amino acids. CDR3 protein: CASSQSGYNEQFF. The CDR3 DNA reads as TGCGCCAGCAGCCAATCAGGGTACAATGAGCAGTTCTTC.

The sample holds a few counts of this clonotype. The genes are TRBV28 and TRBJ2-7, with TRBD1 as a possible D gene (6 bases). V lost 8 bases and J lost 4, with 12 bases in between. Per germline, CDR1 MDHEN and CDR2 SYDVKM. The CDR3 consists of 12 residues. The CDR3 DNA is TGTGCCAGCGCCAAGACAGGATACGAGCAGTACTTC. The encoded protein is CASAKTGYEQYF.

Only a few counts were recorded for this clonotype. V and J are TRBV2 and TRBJ2-3; TRBD2 aligns across 10 bases. Germline-derived CDR1 and CDR2 are SNHLY and FYNNEI. V lost 5 bases and J lost 0; bases outside the gene matches: 5. The CDR3 spans 16 residues. DNA of the CDR3: TGTGCCAGCAGTTTACTAGCGGGAACTAGCACAGATACGCAGTATTTT. Its protein is CASSLLAGTSTDTQYF.

The sample holds many counts of this clonotype. The chain has TRBV7-9 and TRBJ2-7, with 8 bases lining up with TRBD1. CDR3 length equals 16 residues. V gave up 1 base and J gave up 1 base; unmatched junction bases: 6. Germline V lookup: CDR1 SEHNR, CDR2 FQNEAQ (reference sequence). The chain's CDR3 is CASSLVSGQASYEQYF. CDR3 nucleotide sequence: TGTGCCAGCAGCTTAGTTTCGGGACAGGCGTCCTACGAGCAGTACTTC.

The J gene is TRBJ2-3, the V gene TRBV6-2 or TRBV6-3, with D perhaps matching TRBD2 (7 bases). V lost 0 bases and J lost 2, with 15 bases in between. Germline V gives CDR1 MNHEY, CDR2 SVGEGT. The CDR3 consists of 17 residues. The DNA of the CDR3 is TGTGCCAGCAGTTACTCCCGGGACGGGGGGCCCACAGATACGCAGTATTTT. Protein product: CASSYSRDGGPTDTQYF.

This clonotype was detected many times. V and J are TRBV7-6 and TRBJ2-3, with 8 nucleotides matching TRBD2. The CDR3 has 14 amino acids. V was clipped by 3 bases and J by 4 bases; unmatched bases: 3. Germline V gene lookup returns CDR1 SGHVS and CDR2 FNYEAQ. The CDR3 loop is CASSFVSGADTQYF. CDR3 bases: TGTGCCAGCAGCTTCGTTAGCGGGGCAGATACGCAGTATTTT.

This clonotype appeared many times. The chain uses TRBV29-1 and TRBJ2-7; 10 bases are shared with TRBD2. CDR3 length: 15 amino acids. V shed 7 bases, J shed 1 base, and the junction held 10 bases outside the gene matches. Germline V gives CDR1 SQVTM, CDR2 ANQGSEA. The CDR3 DNA reads TGCAGCGCCGAAGGGGCTAGCGGGAGTTCCTACGAGCAGTACTTC. Protein: CSAEGASGSSYEQYF.

This clonotype showed up just a few times. The J gene is TRBJ2-7, the V gene TRBV29-1; TRBD1 matches 8 bases. Per germline, CDR1 SQVTM and CDR2 ANQGSEA. V trimming: 7 bases; J trimming: 0 bases; junction bases outside the gene matches: 8. This CDR3 has 14 amino acids. Written as DNA, the CDR3 is TGCAGCGCCAGGGGGACAGGTAACTCCTACGAGCAGTACTTC. Its translation: CSARGTGNSYEQYF.

This clonotype was seen a handful of times. V is TRBV4-3 and J is TRBJ1-4, with unresolved D. The CDR3 length is 15 residues. Germline V gene lookup returns CDR1 LGHNA and CDR2 YSLEER. V lost 0 bases, J lost 7 bases, and 12 bases lay in between. The CDR3 sequence: CASSQDHGVSEKLFF. The CDR3 DNA reads TGCGCCAGCAGCCAAGATCATGGGGTTAGTGAAAAACTGTTTTTT.

With respect to this clonotype: This CDR3 fails to terminate in the conserved phenylalanine or tryptophan, so it likely reflects a read error. This chain links TRBV5-3 with TRBJ2-7; a weak D match, TRBD1 (5 bases). TRBV5-3 is assigned to the ORF class and has an uncertain function. This CDR3 region has 13 residues. CDR3 region: CASSFSQGYEQYS. CDR3 nucleotides: TGTGCCAGCAGCTTTTCCCAGGGCTACGAGCAGTACTCC.

This clonotype was counted ten times or more. The V call is TRBV5-8, the J call TRBJ2-7; a possible D gene is TRBD1 (5 bases). The CDR3 spans 16 residues. Germline V gene data show CDR1 as SGHTS and CDR2 as YDEGEE. Trimming took off 5 bases at V and 1 base at J, with 19 bases between the two ends. The CDR3 region is CASRHPSKGPSYEQYF. CDR3 DNA sequence: TGTGCCAGCAGACACCCGAGTAAGGGGCCTTCCTACGAGCAGTACTTC.

This clonotype showed up just a few times. The J gene is TRBJ1-2, the V gene TRBV30, with TRBD1 as a possible D gene (5 bases). The length of the CDR3 is 18 residues. With 0 bases removed from V and 9 bases from J, the gap between germline ends came to 29 bases. Germline values: CDR1 GTSNPN, CDR2 SVGIG (reference sequence). CDR3 sequence: CAWSVLDGSISPEGRYTF. Here the CDR3 DNA reads TGTGCCTGGAGTGTACTTGACGGTTCTATCTCTCCAGAGGGACGCTACACCTTC.

The gene calls are TRBV19 and TRBJ2-1; 9 bases fit TRBD2. J was trimmed by 6 bases and V by 3 bases; bases with no gene match: 9. The CDR3 length is 16 residues. Germline V lookup: CDR1 LNHDA, CDR2 SQIVND (reference sequence). Here the CDR3 DNA reads TGTGCCAGTAGTATTAGTAGCGGGGGTACAGTCAATGAGCAGTTCTTC. It is translated as CASSISSGGTVNEQFF.

This clonotype came up many times. The rearrangement uses TRBV13 and TRBJ1-2; the match to TRBD1 covers 8 bases. Germline V gives CDR1 PRHDT, CDR2 FYEKMQ (reference sequence). The CDR3 spans 14 residues. The V and J ends lost 4 bases and 6 bases, in that order; junction bases with no gene match: 7. The CDR3 coding sequence is TGTGCCAGCAGCTCGCGGACAGGGTTTAATGGCTACACCTTC. Translated: CASSSRTGFNGYTF.

The sample holds many counts of this clonotype. V gene TRBV5-1 combines with J gene TRBJ2-5; 7 nucleotides align to TRBD2. The trim removed 3 bases at V and 9 bases at J, leaving 5 bases unmatched. The CDR3 is 12 residues long. Germline V gene data show CDR1 as SGHRS and CDR2 as YFSETQ. The CDR3 region has the DNA TGCGCCAGCAGCTGGACTAGTGGGGCCCAGTACTTC. This encodes CASSWTSGAQYF.

With respect to this clonotype: A much larger clone differs from this one at a single base, so this may be a read error. V is TRBV20-1 and J is TRBJ2-7; D is undetermined. The CDR3 extends over 10 amino acids. Germline lookup yields CDR1 DFQATT and CDR2 SNEGSKA (reference sequence). The CDR3 nucleotides read TGCAGTGTGGTGATGTACGAGCAGCACTTC. This gives the protein CSVVMYEQHF.

The chain recombines TRBV19 with TRBJ2-1, with 10 positions matching TRBD2. With 5 bases clipped from V and 6 bases from J, the junction kept 7 bases outside the gene matches. Germline assignment: CDR1 LNHDA and CDR2 SQIVND (reference sequence). The CDR3 has 15 amino acids. CDR3 protein: CASSFGLADSNEQFF. In nucleotides, the CDR3 is TGTGCCAGTAGTTTCGGACTAGCGGATAGCAATGAGCAGTTCTTC.

The rearrangement links TRBV3-1 to TRBJ1-3; the D gene is possibly TRBD1 (6 bases). V lost 5 bases, J lost 2 bases, and 16 bases lay in between. The CDR3 covers 16 residues. Germline V CDR1 and CDR2: LGHDT, YNNKEL (reference sequence). CDR3 in DNA: TGTGCCAGCAGCGCCCGACAGGAGGGAACTGGAAACACCATATATTTT. Its protein is CASSARQEGTGNTIYF. The complete variable domain, with remaining parts taken from reference TRBV3-1 and TRBJ1-3, reads DTAVSQTPKYLVTQMGNDKSIKCEQNLGHDTMYWYKQDSKKFLKIMFSYNNKELIINETVPNRFSPKSPDKAHLNLHINSLELGDSAVYFCASSARQEGTGNTIYFGEGSWLTVV.

This clonotype has at least ten counts. The gene calls are TRBV30 and TRBJ2-3; 9 nucleotides match TRBD1. V lost 1 base, J lost 6 bases, and 11 bases stayed unmatched. The germline CDR1 and CDR2 sequences are GTSNPN and SVGIG (reference sequence). The CDR3 has 16 residues. CDR3 sequence (DNA): TGTGCCTGGAGTGGATACCGGGACAGGGACCTCGATACGCAGTATTTT. Translated, it gives CAWSGYRDRDLDTQYF. Looking up the rest from reference TRBV30 and TRBJ2-3 gives the full variable domain: SQTIHQWPATLVQPVGSPLSLECTVEGTSNPNLYWYRQAAGRGLQLLFYSVGIGQISSEVPQNLSASRPQDRQFILSSKKLLLSDSGFYLCAWSGYRDRDLDTQYFGPGTRLTVL.

This clonotype was seen a handful of times. The chain recombines TRBV7-9 with TRBJ2-7; D is ambiguous. The CDR3 has 13 amino acids. V was pared by 6 bases and J by 2 bases, with 11 bases between. Per the germline V gene, CDR1 is SEHNR and CDR2 is FQNEAQ (reference sequence). The CDR3 loop is CASRGAVTYEQYF. The CDR3 DNA reads as TGTGCCAGCAGGGGTGCGGTGACCTACGAGCAGTACTTC.